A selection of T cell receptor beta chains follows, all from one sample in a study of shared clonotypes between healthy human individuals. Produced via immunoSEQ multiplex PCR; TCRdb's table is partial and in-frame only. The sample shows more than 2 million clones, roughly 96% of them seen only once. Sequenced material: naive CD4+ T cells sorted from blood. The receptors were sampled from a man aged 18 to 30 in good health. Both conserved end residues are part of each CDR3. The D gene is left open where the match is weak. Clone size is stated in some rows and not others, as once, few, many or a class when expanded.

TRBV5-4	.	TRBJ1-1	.	TGTGCCAGCAGCTTGCGGGGAGCGAACACTGAAGCTTTCTTT	CASSLRGANTEAFF
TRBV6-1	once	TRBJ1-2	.	TGTGCCAGCAGGTTCGGGACCCAGGATCACTATGGCTACACCTTC	CASRFGTQDHYGYTF
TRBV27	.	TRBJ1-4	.	TGTGCCAGCAGTTTCGGGAATGCGGGGGAAAAACTGTTTTTT	CASSFGNAGEKLFF
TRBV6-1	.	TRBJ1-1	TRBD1	TGTGCCAGCAGGACAGGGTTGAACACTGAAGCTTTCTTT	CASRTGLNTEAFF
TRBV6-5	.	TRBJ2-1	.	TGTGCCAGCAGTTACTTGGCTAGGGGATACAATGAGCAGTTCTTC	CASSYLARGYNEQFF
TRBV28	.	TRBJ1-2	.	TGTGCCAGCAGTTTAAATTTGTCAGGGAGAGACTATGGCTACACCTTC	CASSLNLSGRDYGYTF
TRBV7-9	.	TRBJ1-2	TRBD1	TGTGCCAGCAGCCCTTGGGCCCTAGAGGCCGGGACAGGGAAAGATGGCTACACCTTC	CASSPWALEAGTGKDGYTF
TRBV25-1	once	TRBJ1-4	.	TGTGCCAGCAGTGAAGAAGCAGGGGACCGGGCTAATGAAAAACTGTTTTTT	CASSEEAGDRANEKLFF
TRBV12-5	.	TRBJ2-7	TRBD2	TGTGCTAGTGGTTTGGGACTAGCGGGAGACAACGAGCAGTACTTC	CASGLGLAGDNEQYF
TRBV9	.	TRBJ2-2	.	TGTGCCAGCAGCGTAGACCCGGGTTCCAACACCGGGGAGCTGTTTTTT	CASSVDPGSNTGELFF
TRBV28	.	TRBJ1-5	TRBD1	TGTGCCAGCAGCCGTTACCGGGACAGGGGCAGCAATCAGCCCCAGCATTTT	CASSRYRDRGSNQPQHF
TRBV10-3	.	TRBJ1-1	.	TGTGCCATCAGTCGTGGGGCCGATAACACTGAAGCTTTCTTT	CAISRGADNTEAFF
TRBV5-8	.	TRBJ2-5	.	TGTGCCAGCAGCTATTTATTGGCCCCGCACTTC	CASSYLLAPHF
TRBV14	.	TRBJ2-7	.	TGTGCCAGCAGCGTAGGGGGGGAGCAGTACTTC	CASSVGGEQYF
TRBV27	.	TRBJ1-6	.	TGTGCCAGCAGTTTGTCAGGGGCAATGAGTAATTCACCCCTCCACTTT	CASSLSGAMSNSPLHF
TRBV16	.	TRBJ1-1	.	TGTGCCAGCAGCCTCCCGGGCCAGGGTGTCACTGAAGCTTTCTTT	CASSLPGQGVTEAFF
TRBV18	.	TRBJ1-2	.	TGTGCCAGCTCTCCCACGACAGAGCGCTATGGCTACACCTTC	CASSPTTERYGYTF
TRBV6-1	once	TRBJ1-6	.	TGTGCCAGCAGTGAAAAAGTACAGGGTCGGAATTCACCCCTCCACTTT	CASSEKVQGRNSPLHF
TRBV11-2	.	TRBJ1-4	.	TGTGCCAGCAGCTTAGATCGAAGCAGGGCTGATGAAAAACTGTTTTTT	CASSLDRSRADEKLFF
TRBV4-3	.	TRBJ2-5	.	TGCGCCAGCAGCCAAGGACAGCTACAAGAGACCCAGTACTTC	CASSQGQLQETQYF
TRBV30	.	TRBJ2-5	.	TGTGCCTGGAGTGTCTTCTGGGGGCAAGAGACCCAGTACTTC	CAWSVFWGQETQYF
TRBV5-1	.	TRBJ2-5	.	TGCGCCAGCAGCTTGGAGGGACTCCCGGGAAGGACCCAGTACTTC	CASSLEGLPGRTQYF
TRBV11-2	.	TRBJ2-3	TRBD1	TGTGCCAGCAGCCTAGGGACAGGTCGTCCTAGCACAGATACGCAGTATTTT	CASSLGTGRPSTDTQYF
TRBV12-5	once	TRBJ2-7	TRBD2	TGTGCTAGTGGTTTGTTACTAGCGGATGCCTACGAGCAGTACTTC	CASGLLLADAYEQYF
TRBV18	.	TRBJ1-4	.	TGTGCCAGCTCACCAAACGGGGTTGGAAATGAAAAACTGTTTTTT	CASSPNGVGNEKLFF
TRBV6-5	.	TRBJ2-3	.	TGTGCCTGCGGGCGGGTCACAGATACGCAGTATTTT	CACGRVTDTQYF
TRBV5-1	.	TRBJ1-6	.	TGCGCCAGCAGCTTTATTCCAGGGCCAACGGCGATTTCACCCCTCCACTTT	CASSFIPGPTAISPLHF
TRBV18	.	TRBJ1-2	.	TGTGCCAGCTCTCCAGACACCAACTATGGCTACACCTTC	CASSPDTNYGYTF
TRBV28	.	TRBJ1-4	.	TGTGCCAGCAGTTTAATTGGGGCAACTAATGAAAAACTGTTTTTT	CASSLIGATNEKLFF
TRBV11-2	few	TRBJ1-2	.	TGTGCCAGCAGCTTGGCAGGGTTAAGCTATGGCTACACCTTC	CASSLAGLSYGYTF
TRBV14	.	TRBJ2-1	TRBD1	TGTGCCAGCAGCCAACCTTACAGGGGCTACAATGAGCAGTTCTTC	CASSQPYRGYNEQFF
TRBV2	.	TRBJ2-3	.	TGTGCCAGCAGTCCTCGGGGGGCTAGTTTGTCAGATACGCAGTATTTT	CASSPRGASLSDTQYF
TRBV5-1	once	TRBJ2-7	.	TGCGCCAGCATGGAAGGGGAACCCTACGAGCAGTACTTC	CASMEGEPYEQYF
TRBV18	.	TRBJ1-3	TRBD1	TGTGCCAGCTCACCTCTAAGACAGGGAAGTTCTGGAAACACCATATATTTT	CASSPLRQGSSGNTIYF
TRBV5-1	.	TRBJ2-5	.	TGCGCCAGCGCCGCGGCGGTAGGCCAAGAGACCCAGTACTTC	CASAAAVGQETQYF
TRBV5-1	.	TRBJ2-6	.	TGCGCCAGCAGCTTGGTCGTCACTGGGGCCAACGTCCTGACTTTC	CASSLVVTGANVLTF
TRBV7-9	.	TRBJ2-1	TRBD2	TGTGCCAGCAGCCCTAAGCCTAGCGGGAAGATGGTCAATGAGCAGTTCTTC	CASSPKPSGKMVNEQFF